These 3 T cell receptor beta chains came from one sample sequenced in a study of CD8+ T cells in alopecia areata. Isolated RNA was reverse transcribed into cDNA used as the sequencing template. Here immunoSEQ multiplex PCR was the method, and the copy in TCRdb shows in-frame clones only, minus some. The table lists some 130,000 clones, approximately 49% of them singletons, with 18% in the top ten. Sequenced here: CD8+ T cells sorted from blood, sampled at week 0. The receptor set was obtained from a human donor with alopecia areata.

The J gene is TRBJ2-5, the V gene TRBV23-1, with TRBD2 matching 8 bases. TRBV23-1 is placed among ORFs of uncertain function. Trimming at V came to 4 bases and at J to 5 bases, leaving 6 bases not matched to a gene. This CDR3 has 14 residues. This chain's CDR3 is CASSPGGARETQYF. The CDR3 bases are TGCGCCAGCAGTCCCGGGGGGGCCCGGGAGACCCAGTACTTC.

Only a few counts were recorded for this clone. The V gene is TRBV29-1, the J gene TRBJ1-1, with D tentatively TRBD1 (5 bases). The CDR3 length is 15 residues. The V gene lost 0 bases and the J gene lost 1 base, with 12 bases spanning the gap. Germline values: CDR1 SQVTM, CDR2 ANQGSEA. The CDR3 coding sequence is TGCAGCGTTGAAGATAGGGGAACGGGGAACACTGAAGCTTTCTTT. Protein sequence: CSVEDRGTGNTEAFF.

The V and J genes are TRBV5-6 and TRBJ1-5; no firm D call. This CDR3 is 13 amino acids long. Germline V lookup: CDR1 SGHDT, CDR2 YYEEEE. Trimming removed 2 bases from V and 2 bases from J, with 5 bases in between. Here the CDR3 reads CASSFDGNQPQHF. CDR3 DNA: TGTGCCAGCAGCTTCGATGGCAATCAGCCCCAGCATTTT.